These 25 T cell receptor beta chains share one sample of origin, sequenced in a study of human T cells and chemical hapten exposure. The time point: pre-sensitization, week 0. Described treatment: therapeutic diphenylcyclopropenone sensitization with weekly scalp DPC. In TCRdb, the RACE reads were re-called with MiXCR into one record per CDR3 protein. The sample lists under 300,000 distinct CDR3 sequences, 7% to 10% seen once, with roughly 2.5% in the top ten. Source: whole blood, taken in connection with sensitization to the hapten diphenylcyclopropenone (DPC). The receptors originated from a woman aged 40-49 years with alopecia areata. Some clones in this sample may be carry-over from other donors' samples.

The gene calls are TRBV5-1 and TRBJ2-4, with D perhaps being TRBD1 or TRBD2 (5 bases each). The germline gives CDR1 SGHRS, CDR2 YFSETQ. CDR3 length: 15 residues. Trimming removed 0 bases from V and 2 bases from J, with 9 bases in between. The CDR3 nucleotides read TGCGCCAGCAGCTTGGCCGAGGGGCCCAAAAACATTCAGTACTTC. Its translation: CASSLAEGPKNIQYF.

This clonotype was counted ten times or more. The CDR3 DNA reads TGTGCCAGCAGCACGACAGTGAACACTGAAGCTTTCTTT. This gives the protein CASSTTVNTEAFF. The chain uses TRBV7-2 and TRBJ1-1, with a weak D call TRBD1 (5 bases). V lost 5 bases, J lost 0 bases, and 7 bases lay in between. CDR1 and CDR2 (germline): SGHTA, FQGNSA. CDR3 length: 13 amino acids.

There are a few counts of this clonotype. The rearrangement uses TRBV28 and TRBJ2-2; D call uncertain. CDR1 is MDHEN, CDR2 SYDVKM, per germline. Trimming took 6 bases from V and 3 from J, leaving 17 bases between them. The CDR3 contains 16 residues. CDR3 in amino acids: CASRTLYPSHTGELFF. CDR3 in DNA: TGTGCCAGCAGAACGTTGTACCCTTCTCACACCGGGGAGCTGTTTTTT.

The V and J genes are TRBV6-2 or TRBV6-3 and TRBJ1-2; D is undetermined. In germline, CDR1 is MNHEY, CDR2 SVGEGT. This CDR3 comprises 12 residues. V gave up 0 bases and J gave up 13 bases, with 12 bases separating them. The CDR3 sequence: CASSYSTGRRTF. CDR3 DNA sequence: TGTGCCAGCAGTTACTCGACCGGGAGACGCACCTTC.

There are a few counts of this clonotype. The chain is built from TRBV28 and TRBJ2-7; 7 nucleotides line up with TRBD1. The CDR3 spans 15 residues. From germline, CDR1 is MDHEN and CDR2 SYDVKM. V was clipped by 7 bases and J by 3 bases; unmatched bases: 12. This CDR3 reads CASTSDYRDSYEQYF. For the CDR3, the DNA is TGTGCCAGCACTTCGGATTACCGGGACAGCTACGAGCAGTACTTC.

The V call is TRBV4-3, the J call TRBJ2-1, with D hard to call. In germline, CDR1 is LGHNA, CDR2 YSLEER. V lost 0 bases and J 0 bases, leaving 6 bases between the germline ends. CDR3 length: 15 residues. The CDR3 reads CASSQELNSYNEQFF. The CDR3 region has the DNA TGCGCCAGCAGCCAAGAGTTAAACTCCTACAATGAGCAGTTCTTC.

This chain joins TRBV7-3 and TRBJ2-1, with D hard to call. The CDR3 sequence is 13 residues long. Trimming took 3 bases from V and 4 from J, leaving 7 bases between them. Germline values: CDR1 SGHTA, CDR2 FQGTGA. CDR3 nucleotides: TGTGCCAGCAGCTTTTACTTGTACAATGAGCAGTTCTTC. It codes for CASSFYLYNEQFF.

In its sample, this clonotype was seen a few times. This chain links TRBV6-5 with TRBJ2-5, with 14 bases that match TRBD2. Germline CDR1 MNHEY, CDR2 SVGAGI. V lost 2 bases to trimming and J lost 9 bases; unmatched junction nucleotides: 14. The CDR3 covers 18 residues. The CDR3 DNA reads TGTGCCAGCAGTTACCGGGGGACTAGCGGGGGAGACCTGGCGGCCCAGTACTTC. Residues: CASSYRGTSGGDLAAQYF.

The J gene is TRBJ1-6, the V gene TRBV20-1, with 9 bases matching TRBD1. Germline assignment: CDR1 DFQATT and CDR2 SNEGSKA (reference sequence). Trimming cost V 7 bases and J 9 bases; bases outside gene matches: 7. The CDR3 totals 13 residues. CDR3 in amino acids: CSVTGGRGSPLHF. The CDR3 nucleotides read TGCAGTGTAACAGGGGGCCGGGGTTCACCCCTCCACTTT.

This clonotype occurred many times. The CDR3 DNA is TGCAGTGCCACCCGTCTGGTCGCGTACAGTAGCAATCAGCCCCAGCATTTT. Protein sequence: CSATRLVAYSSNQPQHF. This chain links TRBV20-1 with TRBJ1-5; no firm D call. V was pared by 6 bases and J by 0 bases, with 21 bases between. The CDR3 extends over 17 amino acids. Looked up from germline, CDR1 is DFQATT and CDR2 is SNEGSKA (reference sequence).

The rearrangement links TRBV7-2 to TRBJ2-2; D uncertain. Germline V CDR1 and CDR2: SGHTA, FQGNSA. This CDR3 has 13 residues. Trimming shortened V by 2 bases and J by 7 bases, and 8 bases separated the two germline ends. The DNA of the CDR3 is TGTGCCAGCAGCTTAACTATAGACGGGGAGCTGTTTTTT. Translating it yields CASSLTIDGELFF.

This clonotype has ten or more counts. The rearrangement links TRBV7-6 to TRBJ2-1; 8 nucleotides align to TRBD2. This CDR3 is 14 amino acids long. V gave up 5 bases and J gave up 9 bases; unmatched junction bases: 9. CDR1 is SGHVS and CDR2 is FNYEAQ in the germline V gene. CDR3 sequence reads: CASSGSSGTSEQFF. In DNA form, the CDR3 reads TGTGCCAGCAGCGGGAGTAGCGGGACTTCTGAGCAGTTCTTC.

This rearrangement joins TRBV7-2 to TRBJ2-3, with unresolved D. The CDR3 totals 12 residues. The V gene's germline CDR1 is SGHTA and CDR2 FQGNSA. Trimming took 5 bases from V and 5 from J, leaving 8 bases between them. The CDR3 DNA is TGTGCCAGCAGCCCGCTCTTAGATACGCAGTATTTT. Protein: CASSPLLDTQYF.

This clonotype was counted many times. V usage is TRBV7-2 and J usage is TRBJ2-7, with D perhaps being TRBD1 or TRBD2 (5 bases each). V dropped 3 bases and J dropped 0 bases, with 9 bases sitting between them. CDR3 length equals 14 residues. From germline, CDR1 is SGHTA and CDR2 FQGNSA. This chain's CDR3 is CASSFAGTSYEQYF. In DNA, the CDR3 is TGTGCCAGCAGCTTCGCAGGGACCTCCTACGAGCAGTACTTC.

This clonotype was seen a few times. This chain uses TRBV5-1 with TRBJ2-6; D remains ambiguous. V lost 4 bases, J lost 4 bases, and 9 bases lay in between. From germline, CDR1 is SGHRS and CDR2 YFSETQ. This CDR3 comprises 14 residues. The CDR3 here is CASSPVAGANVLTF. CDR3 coding DNA: TGCGCCAGCAGCCCGGTGGCCGGGGCCAACGTCCTGACTTTC.

V usage is TRBV20-1 and J usage is TRBJ2-1; D tentatively fits TRBD1 or TRBD2 (6 bases each). With 0 bases removed from V and 7 bases from J, the gap between germline ends came to 13 bases. The CDR3 runs to 14 residues. The germline V gene has CDR1 DFQATT and CDR2 SNEGSKA (reference sequence). The CDR3 spells CSARDRGTFNEQFF. In DNA, the CDR3 is TGCAGTGCTAGAGATCGGGGGACATTTAATGAGCAGTTCTTC.

This clonotype was detected many times. The chain links TRBV29-1 to TRBJ2-3; D is uncertain. This CDR3 is 12 amino acids long. Per the germline V gene, CDR1 is SQVTM and CDR2 is ANQGSEA. The ends were cut back, 6 bases at V and 0 bases at J, with 7 bases in the middle. The CDR3 protein is CSVEPSTDTQYF. CDR3 DNA: TGCAGCGTGGAACCTAGCACAGATACGCAGTATTTT.

This clonotype was recorded at least ten times. The chain is built from TRBV20-1 and TRBJ1-1, with D uncertain. The CDR3 extends over 15 amino acids. Trimming pared 1 base from V and 0 bases from J, leaving 12 bases between. Germline-derived CDR1 and CDR2 are DFQATT and SNEGSKA (reference sequence). CDR3 DNA sequence: TGCAGTGCTAGAGGGGAGGTCAGAGTGAACACTGAAGCTTTCTTT. Protein product: CSARGEVRVNTEAFF.

This clonotype has a handful of counts. The chain links TRBV29-1 to TRBJ2-5; TRBD2 aligns across 10 bases. Germline V gives CDR1 SQVTM, CDR2 ANQGSEA. There are 18 residues in the CDR3. Losses at the gene ends were 6 bases for V and 5 bases for J; bases not matched to a gene: 21. The CDR3 here is CSVETPLGSGRAWETQYF. The CDR3 nucleotides are TGCAGCGTGGAGACACCACTAGGCAGCGGGAGGGCCTGGGAGACCCAGTACTTC.

This clonotype appeared a few times. V gene TRBV4-3 combines with J gene TRBJ1-3; no firm D call. Germline CDR1 reads LGHNA; CDR2 reads YSLEER. V lost 3 bases, J lost 3 bases, and 6 bases lay in between. The CDR3 contains 13 residues. For the CDR3, the DNA is TGCGCCAGCAGCCAGATAATTGGAAACACCATATATTTT. Protein product: CASSQIIGNTIYF.

This clonotype was detected a few times. V gene TRBV6-4 combines with J gene TRBJ1-2; no reliable D call. The CDR3 has 12 amino acids. Looked up from germline, CDR1 is MRHNA and CDR2 is SNTAGT. V dropped 2 bases and J dropped 4 bases, with 5 bases sitting between them. The CDR3 spells CASSDGRYGYTF. The CDR3 DNA reads as TGTGCCAGCAGTGACGGCCGCTATGGCTACACCTTC.

V gene TRBV12-5 combines with J gene TRBJ2-3, with 10 bases that match TRBD2. V dropped 6 bases and J dropped 5; count of bases not matched to a gene: 14. This CDR3 has 17 amino acids. Germline V CDR1 and CDR2: LGHNT, FRNRAP. In nucleotides, the CDR3 is TGTGCTAGTGGCCTGACTCTTTCTAAGCGGGAGGGAGATACGCAGTATTTT. This gives the protein CASGLTLSKREGDTQYF.

The gene calls are TRBV9 and TRBJ2-7; D gene ambiguous. The CDR3 runs 14 residues. Germline CDR1 reads SGDLS; CDR2 reads YYNGEE. Trimming removed 0 bases from V and 9 bases from J, with 16 bases in between. The chain's CDR3 is CASSVGDRNSGQYF. The CDR3 coding sequence is TGTGCCAGCAGCGTAGGGGATAGGAATTCGGGGCAGTACTTC.

Only a few counts were recorded for this clonotype. This chain links TRBV28 with TRBJ2-2, with 8 bases aligning to TRBD2. CDR3 length: 15 residues. CDR1 and CDR2 from the germline V gene are MDHEN and SYDVKM. The V segment lost 3 bases and the J segment 2 bases; nucleotides outside the gene matches: 2. CDR3: CASSFSGANTGELFF. CDR3 coding DNA: TGTGCCAGCAGTTTTAGCGGGGCTAACACCGGGGAGCTGTTTTTT.

The gene calls are TRBV2 and TRBJ1-3, with D possibly being TRBD1 (5 bases). The V gene lost 7 bases and the J gene lost 2 bases, with 18 bases spanning the gap. Germline-derived CDR1 and CDR2 are SNHLY and FYNNEI. This CDR3 is 16 amino acids long. The CDR3 region is CASIPPGRNAGNTIYF. The CDR3 region has the DNA TGTGCCAGCATTCCCCCGGGACGAAACGCTGGAAACACCATATATTTT.